Following are 30 T cell receptor beta chains from one sample sequenced in a study of shared clonotypes between healthy human individuals. Assay: immunoSEQ multiplex PCR; the TCRdb copy retains only in-frame clones and omits some. The data show about 480,000 clones, with about four fifths seen just once and 10% to 15% held by the top ten. The sample was PBMCs. The receptors shown here come from a woman between 40 and 55 years old in good health. Some clones in this sample may be carry-over from other donors' samples.

The V call is TRBV11-2, the J call TRBJ2-5; 14 bases map to TRBD2. Unmatched junction bases numbered 9, after V lost 4 bases and J lost 14 bases. CDR3 size: 14 residues. Germline assignment: CDR1 SGHAT and CDR2 FQNNGV. In DNA form, the CDR3 reads TGTGCCAGCAGCTCAGGGACTAGCGGGAGCTCTCTTTACTTC. This codes for CASSSGTSGSSLYF.

The V and J genes are TRBV29-1 and TRBJ1-2; 11 nucleotides align to TRBD1. This CDR3 is built from 11 residues. In germline, CDR1 is SQVTM, CDR2 ANQGSEA. With V trimmed by 7 bases and J by 7 bases, 2 bases remained unmatched. As DNA, the CDR3 is TGCAGCGAAGGGACAGGGGGTGGCTACACCTTC. Protein product: CSEGTGGGYTF.

This chain uses TRBV6-1 with TRBJ2-5; D uncertain. Germline CDR1 MNHNS, CDR2 SASEGT. The length of the CDR3 is 13 residues. Between the trimmed V and J ends, which lost 4 bases and 5 bases, there was a span of 11 bases. In nucleotides, the CDR3 is TGTGCCAGCAGTGCCAGATTTTTGGAGACCCAGTACTTC. Translation: CASSARFLETQYF.

Concerning this clone itself: The junction and the germline gene differ at one end; a read error may be behind it. The genes are TRBV7-7 and TRBJ2-1; 9 bases line up with TRBD2. Germline values: CDR1 SSHAT, CDR2 FNYEAQ (reference sequence). CDR3 length equals 15 residues. This chain's CDR3 is CASSPLAGSRNEQFF. The CDR3, as DNA: TGTGCTAGCAGCCCGCTAGCGGGGAGCCGGAATGAGCAGTTCTTC.

There are a few counts of this clone. This chain links TRBV18 with TRBJ2-1, with 8 bases fitting TRBD1. CDR1 is KGHSH and CDR2 is LQKENI in the germline V gene. The CDR3 contains 13 residues. After removal of 4 bases from V and 9 bases from J, the junction contained 5 bases not matched to a gene. CDR3 DNA sequence: TGTGCCAGCTCACAGACAGGGGATGGTGAGCAGTTCTTC. Its protein is CASSQTGDGEQFF.

J is TRBJ2-2 and V is TRBV2; 8 bases match TRBD1. The CDR3 is 13 amino acids. Germline assignment: CDR1 SNHLY and CDR2 FYNNEI. V lost 10 bases, J lost 6 bases, and 7 bases stayed unmatched. CDR3 sequence: CATGQGISGELFF. The CDR3 DNA reads TGTGCCACCGGACAGGGTATTTCCGGGGAGCTGTTTTTT.

This CDR3 reads CASSSGREQFF. DNA of the CDR3: TGTGCCAGCAGCTCAGGGCGGGAGCAGTTCTTC. V is TRBV7-9 and J is TRBJ2-1; weak D call: TRBD1 (5 bases). The germline V gene encodes CDR1 SEHNR and CDR2 FQNEAQ (reference sequence). V was cut by 4 bases and J by 10 bases, with 8 bases left in between. CDR3 size: 11 residues.

The V call is TRBV5-1, the J call TRBJ2-1; 12 bases match TRBD2. The CDR3 is 15 residues long. Germline assignment: CDR1 SGHRS and CDR2 YFSETQ. V shed 4 bases and J 4 bases; nucleotides not matched to a gene: 3. Here the CDR3 DNA reads TGCGCCAGCAGCACAGGGACTAGCGGGTACAATGAGCAGTTCTTC. Translation: CASSTGTSGYNEQFF.

DNA for the CDR3: TGTGCCAGCAGTCCTATCTCTGCGGGAGGGTACAATGAGCAGTTCTTC. It codes for CASSPISAGGYNEQFF. V gene TRBV27 combines with J gene TRBJ2-1; 9 nucleotides align to TRBD2. Germline values: CDR1 MNHEY, CDR2 SMNVEV (reference sequence). This CDR3 is built from 16 residues. V lost 5 bases to trimming and J lost 4 bases; unmatched junction nucleotides: 9.

This clone was observed a handful of times. The CDR3: CAWSGDRGFYGYTF. Written as DNA, the CDR3 is TGTGCCTGGAGTGGAGACAGGGGGTTCTATGGCTACACCTTC. V and J are TRBV30 and TRBJ1-2; 9 bases line up with TRBD1. Looked up from germline, CDR1 is GTSNPN and CDR2 is SVGIG (reference sequence). V lost 1 base to trimming and J lost 4 bases; unmatched junction nucleotides: 4. The CDR3 is 14 amino acids.

This clone was counted once. The chain employs TRBV11-2 and TRBJ2-1, with 8 nucleotides matching TRBD1. The CDR3 is 16 residues long. Germline CDR1 and CDR2: SGHAT and FQNNGV. The V gene end was trimmed by 1 base and the J gene end by 9 bases; junction bases not matched to a gene: 11. CDR3 residues: CASSLVRQGAMIEQFF. CDR3 nucleotides: TGTGCCAGCAGCTTAGTAAGGCAGGGGGCAATGATTGAGCAGTTCTTC.

The V call is TRBV7-8, the J call TRBJ2-1, with TRBD2 matching 7 bases. The CDR3 sequence is 19 residues long. CDR1 is SGHVS, CDR2 FQNEAQ, per germline. V gave up 5 bases and J gave up 0 bases; unmatched junction bases: 16. The CDR3 DNA is TGTGCCAGCAGCAAACCGGGACTATGGGACCGAAGCTCCTACAATGAGCAGTTCTTC. Amino acid sequence: CASSKPGLWDRSSYNEQFF.

This rearrangement joins TRBV10-1 to TRBJ2-5; the D call may be TRBD1 or TRBD2 (6 bases each). The CDR3 consists of 17 residues. The germline V and J ends were trimmed by 2 bases and 3 bases, with 19 bases remaining between them. Germline V gene sequence: CDR1 WNHNN, CDR2 SYGVQD (reference sequence). CDR3 loop: CASSEHGGLDLKETQYF. The CDR3, as DNA: TGCGCCAGCAGTGAGCATGGGGGGCTCGACCTGAAAGAGACCCAGTACTTC.

The V gene is TRBV4-3, the J gene TRBJ2-1; possible D gene TRBD1, 5 bases. The germline gives CDR1 LGHNA, CDR2 YSLEER. Deletions cut 1 base from V and 4 bases from J, with 8 bases between. This CDR3 has 14 residues. This chain's CDR3 is CASSQGQLYNEQFF. DNA of the CDR3: TGCGCCAGCAGCCAAGGACAGTTATACAATGAGCAGTTCTTC.

This clone has a handful of counts. V usage is TRBV5-1 and J usage is TRBJ2-3, with 8 nucleotides matching TRBD1. CDR1 and CDR2 from the germline V gene are SGHRS and YFSETQ. This CDR3 spans 16 amino acids. V lost 4 bases to trimming and J lost 5 bases; unmatched junction nucleotides: 12. CDR3 protein: CASSPGQGNFEDTQYF. CDR3 nucleotide sequence: TGCGCCAGCAGCCCAGGACAGGGCAACTTCGAAGATACGCAGTATTTT.

This rearrangement joins TRBV19 to TRBJ2-1, with 12 bases identical to TRBD2. CDR1 and CDR2 from the germline V gene are LNHDA and SQIVND (reference sequence). After removal of 1 base from V and 6 bases from J, the junction contained 1 base not matched to a gene. This CDR3 comprises 15 residues. The CDR3 is CASSIGLAGANEQFF. CDR3 sequence (DNA): TGTGCCAGTAGTATAGGACTAGCGGGAGCCAATGAGCAGTTCTTC.

This chain joins TRBV6-1 and TRBJ1-5; D is unresolved. Germline V lookup: CDR1 MNHNS, CDR2 SASEGT. V lost 2 bases and J lost 7, with 9 bases in between. This CDR3 has 13 amino acids. The DNA for the CDR3 is TGTGCCAGCAGTGAATCCCAGGAACAGCCCCAGCATTTT. It codes for CASSESQEQPQHF.

The J gene is TRBJ2-7, the V gene TRBV4-2; tentatively, D is TRBD1 (7 bases). The CDR3 runs to 16 residues. Germline V gives CDR1 LGHNA, CDR2 YNFKEQ. With 4 bases removed from V and 0 bases from J, the gap between germline ends came to 16 bases. CDR3 region: CASSRSGGTVSYEQYF. DNA for the CDR3: TGTGCCAGCAGCCGCAGCGGCGGGACAGTCTCCTACGAGCAGTACTTC.

Comments on this clone: At the DNA level, this CDR3 is encoded by other sequences in the same sample as well. The chain carries TRBV30 and TRBJ1-5, with 7 bases aligning to TRBD1. CDR3 length: 13 residues. Germline loops: CDR1 GTSNPN, CDR2 SVGIG (reference sequence). After removal of 2 bases from V and 2 bases from J, the junction contained 0 bases not matched to a gene. In nucleotides, the CDR3 is TGTGCCTGGAGTACAGGGGGCAATCAGCCCCAGCATTTT. This gives the protein CAWSTGGNQPQHF.

The chain uses TRBV27 and TRBJ1-4; D remains unclear. CDR3 size: 15 residues. Germline values: CDR1 MNHEY, CDR2 SMNVEV (reference sequence). V was clipped by 3 bases and J by 6 bases, with 14 bases between them. CDR3 coding DNA: TGTGCCAGCAGTTTTGTTAGGAGCGGGGATGAAAAACTGTTTTTT. This translates into CASSFVRSGDEKLFF.

The V call is TRBV10-1, the J call TRBJ2-1, with TRBD2 matching 9 bases. V was pared by 6 bases and J by 4 bases, with 4 bases of the junction left unmatched. CDR1 and CDR2 from the germline V gene are WNHNN and SYGVQD (reference sequence). The CDR3 has 14 amino acids. CDR3 loop: CASSRLAEYNEQFF. CDR3 nucleotide sequence: TGCGCCAGCAGCCGACTAGCGGAGTACAATGAGCAGTTCTTC.

The chain employs TRBV28 and TRBJ2-7, with D unclear. The germline gives CDR1 MDHEN, CDR2 SYDVKM. This CDR3 is built from 12 residues. V was clipped by 1 base and J by 2 bases, with 3 bases between them. CDR3 DNA: TGTGCCAGCAGTTTATTTGCCTACGAGCAGTACTTC. It is translated as CASSLFAYEQYF.

The chain has TRBV7-2 and TRBJ2-2, with D uncertain. V was trimmed by 5 bases and J by 5 bases, leaving 12 bases between them. Looked up from germline, CDR1 is SGHTA and CDR2 is FQGNSA. CDR3 length: 14 amino acids. CDR3 residues: CASSPDVSTGELFF. The CDR3 bases are TGTGCCAGCAGCCCGGACGTCAGTACCGGGGAGCTGTTTTTT.

The rearrangement uses TRBV7-8 and TRBJ2-1; no clear D gene. CDR1 and CDR2 from the germline V gene are SGHVS and FQNEAQ. This CDR3 is 12 amino acids long. The V gene lost 5 bases and the J gene lost 7 bases, with 9 bases spanning the gap. CDR3 sequence: CASSPVGNEQFF. Written as DNA, the CDR3 is TGTGCCAGCAGCCCCGTGGGGAATGAGCAGTTCTTC. Combining the CDR3 with reference TRBV7-8 and TRBJ2-1 gives the whole variable domain GAGVSQSPRYKVAKRGQDVALRCDPISGHVSLFWYQQALGQGPEFLTYFQNEAQLDKSGLPSDRFFAERPEGSVSTLKIQRTQQEDSAVYLCASSPVGNEQFFGPGTRLTVL.

The chain links TRBV7-9 to TRBJ2-7, with D perhaps matching TRBD2 (5 bases). This CDR3 has 14 residues. V lost 2 bases and J lost 6, with 14 bases in between. CDR1 is SEHNR and CDR2 is FQNEAQ in the germline V gene (reference sequence). The DNA for the CDR3 is TGTGCCAGCAGCTTACAACCGGGGTCGAGCGAGCAGTACTTC. This translates into CASSLQPGSSEQYF.

The rearrangement uses TRBV5-1 and TRBJ1-2, with 7 bases aligning to TRBD1. The CDR3 is made up of 18 amino acids. The ends lost 1 base at V and 2 bases at J; junction bases unmatched: 14. The germline V gene encodes CDR1 SGHRS and CDR2 YFSETQ. CDR3 sequence (DNA): TGCGCCAGCAGCTTGTTGTGGTCCACCGCGGGACAGAACTATGGCTACACCTTC. Translation gives CASSLLWSTAGQNYGYTF.

About this clone: The final CDR3 position lacks the conserved phenylalanine or tryptophan, pointing to a likely read error. The CDR3 here is CASSLLATGSYEQYL. The CDR3 DNA reads as TGTGCCAGTAGTTTACTTGCGACAGGCTCCTACGAGCAGTACCTC. The J gene is TRBJ2-7, the V gene TRBV19; the D gene is possibly TRBD1 (6 bases). Germline loops: CDR1 LNHDA, CDR2 SQIVND (reference sequence). V lost 5 bases to trimming and J lost 0 bases, with 14 bases between them. The CDR3 has 15 amino acids.

The chain joins TRBV28 to TRBJ2-7; 12 nucleotides agree with TRBD2. Germline CDR1 and CDR2: MDHEN and SYDVKM. CDR3 length: 15 amino acids. The V gene end was trimmed by 6 bases and the J gene end by 3 bases; junction bases not matched to a gene: 6. The CDR3 here is CASSPLAGGIYEQYF. CDR3 nucleotide sequence: TGTGCCAGCAGCCCCCTAGCGGGAGGGATCTACGAGCAGTACTTC.

The CDR3 region is CASSLNRGLSYEQYF. The CDR3, as DNA: TGTGCCAGCAGCTTAAACAGGGGGCTTTCCTACGAGCAGTACTTC. V gene TRBV11-2 combines with J gene TRBJ2-7, with 9 bases matching TRBD1. Per germline, CDR1 SGHAT and CDR2 FQNNGV. The ends lost 2 bases at V and 1 base at J; junction bases unmatched: 3. The CDR3 spans 15 residues.

The chain carries TRBV28 and TRBJ1-4; D unresolved. The CDR3 totals 13 residues. Per germline, CDR1 MDHEN and CDR2 SYDVKM. V gave up 8 bases and J gave up 4 bases, with 11 bases separating them. Written as DNA, the CDR3 is TGTGCCAGCGGCGGGTGGGGTAATGAAAAACTGTTTTTT. It encodes CASGGWGNEKLFF.